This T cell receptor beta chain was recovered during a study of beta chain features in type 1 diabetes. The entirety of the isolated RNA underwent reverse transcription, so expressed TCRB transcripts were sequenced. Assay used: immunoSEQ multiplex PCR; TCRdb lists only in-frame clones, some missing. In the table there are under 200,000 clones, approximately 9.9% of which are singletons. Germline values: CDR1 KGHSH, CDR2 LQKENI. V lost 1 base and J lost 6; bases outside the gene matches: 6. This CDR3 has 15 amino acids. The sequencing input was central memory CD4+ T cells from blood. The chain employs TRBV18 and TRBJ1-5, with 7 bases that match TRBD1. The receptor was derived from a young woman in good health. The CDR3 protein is CASSPQSQGVQPQHF. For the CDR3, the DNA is TGTGCCAGCTCACCACAGAGCCAGGGGGTTCAGCCCCAGCATTTT.